The clone carrying this T cell receptor (beta chain) appeared a few times. The data were obtained in a study of blood T cells in healthy people across ages. A second about 7 to 11 cycle PCR used barcoded and J-beta primers. TCRdb analysed the 5' RACE reads with MiXCR anew, one entry per CDR3 protein. The data contain approximately 1.5 million distinct CDR3 sequences, roughly 32% of them seen just once; the ten biggest clones take up approximately 10%. V dropped 1 base and J dropped 7 bases, with 20 bases sitting between them. CDR1 is LGHDT and CDR2 is YNNKEL in the germline V gene (reference sequence). CDR3 size: 17 residues.

Input material: blood. The V gene is TRBV3-1, the J gene TRBJ2-4; D perhaps matches TRBD2 (6 bases). This TCR came from a woman between 25 and 40 years old in good health. The DNA for the CDR3 is TGTGCCAGCAGCCAAGTTCTAGGGGTCGGGGGAAGCAACATTCAGTACTTC. This codes for CASSQVLGVGGSNIQYF.